This passage covers 14 T cell receptor beta chains from one sample sequenced in a study of T cells in Graves' hyperthyroidism and ophthalmopathy. Template material for amplifying TCR beta CDR3 regions consisted of RNA transcripts. The HTBI primer set drove a first-round RT-PCR of the TCR CDR3. TCRdb reprocessed the multiplex PCR reads with MiXCR, giving one entry per CDR3 protein. In the table there are about half a million distinct CDR3 sequences, around 20% of which are singletons. The material sequenced was blood. These receptors all come from a man between 18 and 29 years old with Graves' hyperthyroidism.

This clonotype was observed at least ten times. The chain employs TRBV6-2 or TRBV6-3 and TRBJ1-1, with D tentatively TRBD1 (6 bases). Germline lookup yields CDR1 MNHEY and CDR2 SVGEGT. The CDR3 spans 12 residues. V lost 6 bases, J lost 10 bases, and 15 bases lay in between. The CDR3 coding sequence is TGTGCCAGCAGCCGCGAAGGGGGGAGAGCTTTCTTT. This sequence encodes CASSREGGRAFF.

The genes are TRBV12-3 or TRBV12-4 and TRBJ2-5; D is unclear. The CDR3 is made up of 13 amino acids. V was pared by 5 bases and J by 4 bases, with 11 bases between. The CDR3 DNA reads TGTGCCAGCAGTCCCAATCAAGGAGAGACCCAGTACTTC. This sequence encodes CASSPNQGETQYF.

This clonotype was seen ten or more times. The rearrangement uses TRBV11-2 and TRBJ2-4; D remains ambiguous. The CDR3 contains 16 residues. V dropped 4 bases and J dropped 0 bases, with 13 bases sitting between them. Per germline, CDR1 SGHAT and CDR2 FQNNGV. The CDR3 region is CASSSENLLAKNIQYF. For the CDR3, the DNA is TGTGCCAGCAGCTCAGAGAATCTGCTAGCCAAAAACATTCAGTACTTC.

This clonotype was observed a few times. The J gene is TRBJ2-5, the V gene TRBV18, with D uncertain. The CDR3 consists of 14 residues. Germline V CDR1 and CDR2: KGHSH, LQKENI. With 0 bases removed from V and 2 bases from J, the gap between germline ends came to 7 bases. The CDR3 nucleotides read TGTGCCAGCTCACCACCGAGGCAGCAAGAGACCCAGTACTTC. Protein product: CASSPPRQQETQYF. The entire variable domain, with the rest obtained from reference TRBV18 and TRBJ2-5, is as follows: NAGVMQNPRHLVRRRGQEARLRCSPMKGHSHVYWYRQLPEEGLKFMVYLQKENIIDESGMPKERFSAEFPKEGPSILRIQQVVRGDSAAYFCASSPPRQQETQYFGPGTRLLVL.

This chain connects TRBV5-5 to TRBJ1-5; TRBD1 agrees at 8 bases. Germline V CDR1 and CDR2: SGHKS, YYEKEE (reference sequence). The J segment lost 5 bases and the V segment lost 1 base, leaving 5 bases of the junction unmatched. The CDR3 has 15 residues. CDR3 nucleotides: TGTGCCAGCAGCTTGTTACAGGGGGGGGATCAGCCCCAGCATTTT. Residues: CASSLLQGGDQPQHF.

This clonotype was detected many times. This sequence joins TRBV25-1 and TRBJ2-5; possible D gene TRBD2, 6 bases. The CDR3 consists of 15 residues. V lost 2 bases to trimming and J lost 3 bases, with 13 bases between them. Germline CDR1 is MGHDK and CDR2 is SYGVNS. The DNA of the CDR3 is TGTGCCAGCAGTGAAACCGGGACTGGGAAAGAGACCCAGTACTTC. Translated, it gives CASSETGTGKETQYF.

This clonotype appeared many times. V usage is TRBV6-1 and J usage is TRBJ2-2; D call uncertain. V shed 6 bases and J shed 2 bases, with 7 bases lying between them. This CDR3 region has 13 residues. Germline CDR1 MNHNS, CDR2 SASEGT. The CDR3 DNA reads as TGTGCCAGCAGGGCTGCTAACACCGGGGAGCTGTTTTTT. Amino acids: CASRAANTGELFF.

In this sample, this clonotype turned up a few times. V is TRBV4-1 and J is TRBJ1-1; D may be TRBD1 (6 bases). The CDR3 runs to 16 residues. The germline V and J ends were trimmed by 4 bases and 0 bases, with 15 bases remaining between them. CDR1 is MGHRA and CDR2 is YSYEKL in the germline V gene. The CDR3 reads CASSRGGWVMNTEAFF. In DNA form, the CDR3 reads TGCGCCAGCAGCCGAGGGGGGTGGGTTATGAACACTGAAGCTTTCTTT.

This clonotype has at least ten counts. V usage is TRBV20-1 and J usage is TRBJ1-5; D perhaps matches TRBD1 (5 bases). The germline gives CDR1 DFQATT, CDR2 SNEGSKA (reference sequence). Deletions cut 1 base from V and 5 bases from J, with 15 bases between. CDR3 length: 15 residues. The CDR3 DNA is TGCAGTGCTAGAGCTAGCAGTCAAGGGGATCAGCCCCAGCATTTT. Encoded protein: CSARASSQGDQPQHF.

This chain uses TRBV5-1 with TRBJ2-7, with 10 positions matching TRBD2. The germline V gene has CDR1 SGHRS and CDR2 YFSETQ. The CDR3 is 15 amino acids. J gave up 4 bases and V 2 bases, and 6 bases lay outside the gene matches. The CDR3 DNA follows: TGCGCCAGCAGCTTCGAAGCGGGAGGGTTTTACGAGCAGTACTTC. Translated, it gives CASSFEAGGFYEQYF.

For this clonotype: Possible read error: a much larger clone is one base away. The chain has TRBV11-1 and TRBJ1-1; D not resolved. The CDR3 consists of 12 residues. V lost 4 bases to trimming and J lost 5 bases, with 8 bases between them. The germline CDR1 and CDR2 sequences are SGHAT and FQDESV (reference sequence). The CDR3 spells CASSSYETEAFF. CDR3 DNA sequence: TGTGCCAGCAGCTCGTATGAGACTGAAGCTTTCTTT.

The gene calls are TRBV12-3 or TRBV12-4 and TRBJ2-6; D is possibly TRBD1 (5 bases). The CDR3 is 15 residues long. V was clipped by 3 bases and J by 1 base, with 7 bases between them. This CDR3 reads CASSFQGSGANVLTF. The CDR3 nucleotides read TGTGCCAGCAGTTTCCAGGGATCTGGGGCCAACGTCCTGACTTTC.

This clonotype was observed at least ten times. The gene calls are TRBV28 and TRBJ2-2; D is possibly TRBD1 or TRBD2 (5 bases each). CDR3 length: 14 amino acids. Trimming took off 5 bases at V and 4 bases at J, with 11 bases between the two ends. CDR1 and CDR2 (germline): MDHEN, SYDVKM. This CDR3 is CASSIGTPTGELFF. The CDR3, as DNA: TGTGCCAGCAGTATTGGGACGCCCACCGGGGAGCTGTTTTTT. The complete variable domain, with remaining parts taken from reference TRBV28 and TRBJ2-2, reads DVKVTQSSRYLVKRTGEKVFLECVQDMDHENMFWYRQDPGLGLRLIYFSYDVKMKEKGDIPEGYSVSREKKERFSLILESASTNQTSMYLCASSIGTPTGELFFGEGSRLTVL.

The rearrangement links TRBV29-1 to TRBJ1-1; D not resolved. The V gene lost 3 bases and the J gene lost 3 bases, with 14 bases spanning the gap. The length of the CDR3 is 14 residues. CDR1 is SQVTM and CDR2 is ANQGSEA in the germline V gene. CDR3 loop: CSVDWAGDDTEAFF. In DNA, the CDR3 is TGCAGCGTTGATTGGGCAGGCGATGACACTGAAGCTTTCTTT.